A single sample gave rise to the 6 T cell receptor beta chains below, sequenced in a study of blood T cell repertoires in COVID-19. The protocol was immunoSEQ multiplex PCR, while the TCRdb copy is restricted to in-frame clones and leaves out a portion. The sample lists more than 300,000 clones; about nine tenths were seen once. Sequences were obtained from peripheral blood. These TCRs come from a woman between 70 and 85 years old with COVID-19, enrolled during active disease.

V is TRBV5-1 and J is TRBJ2-1, with 11 bases aligning to TRBD2. The germline V gene encodes CDR1 SGHRS and CDR2 YFSETQ. The CDR3 length is 19 residues. Trimming cost V 1 base and J 5 bases; bases outside gene matches: 14. The CDR3 bases are TGCGCCAGCAGCTTGTATCCTCTAGCGGGGGGATTCGGGGACAATGAGCAGTTCTTC. Protein sequence: CASSLYPLAGGFGDNEQFF.

This clone occurred once. This chain connects TRBV28 to TRBJ1-6, with TRBD1 matching 7 bases. Per the germline V gene, CDR1 is MDHEN and CDR2 is SYDVKM. This CDR3 region has 13 residues. With 9 bases clipped from V and 7 bases from J, the junction kept 6 bases outside the gene matches. CDR3 protein: CASRDSRNSPLHF. Written as DNA, the CDR3 is TGTGCCAGTCGGGACAGTCGGAATTCACCCCTCCACTTT. The full variable domain, its missing parts supplied by reference TRBV28 and TRBJ1-6, is DVKVTQSSRYLVKRTGEKVFLECVQDMDHENMFWYRQDPGLGLRLIYFSYDVKMKEKGDIPEGYSVSREKKERFSLILESASTNQTSMYLCASRDSRNSPLHFGNGTRLTVT.

The chain uses TRBV25-1 and TRBJ1-1; D not resolved. There are 12 residues in the CDR3. The germline gives CDR1 MGHDK, CDR2 SYGVNS. V was trimmed by 6 bases and J by 4 bases, leaving 9 bases between them. Written as DNA, the CDR3 is TGTGCCAGCAGACTCGGGGTCACTGAAGCTTTCTTT. This sequence encodes CASRLGVTEAFF.

The V gene is TRBV3-1 (or the pseudogene TRBV3-2), the J gene TRBJ2-2; 8 nucleotides line up with TRBD2. Trimming at V came to 1 base and at J to 7 bases, leaving 8 bases not matched to a gene. Germline-derived CDR1 and CDR2 are LGHDT and YNNKEL (reference sequence). The CDR3 covers 16 residues. CDR3 sequence: CASSQGGPRGVGELFF. CDR3 nucleotides: TGTGCCAGCAGCCAAGGTGGGCCGCGGGGGGTCGGGGAGCTGTTTTTT.

The J gene is TRBJ1-1, the V gene TRBV7-9; no definite D call. The germline V and J ends were trimmed by 8 bases and 5 bases, with 15 bases remaining between them. The CDR3 is made up of 13 amino acids. Per the germline V gene, CDR1 is SEHNR and CDR2 is FQNEAQ (reference sequence). CDR3 protein: CASLPVGGTEAFF. The CDR3 DNA follows: TGTGCCAGCCTCCCAGTTGGAGGGACTGAAGCTTTCTTT.

The genes are TRBV27 and TRBJ2-3; a weak D match, TRBD1 (5 bases). V lost 3 bases to trimming and J lost 0 bases, with 7 bases between them. The CDR3 runs to 14 residues. The germline gives CDR1 MNHEY, CDR2 SMNVEV (reference sequence). The DNA for the CDR3 is TGTGCCAGCAGTTTCAGGGAAAGCACAGATACGCAGTATTTT. Translation: CASSFRESTDTQYF.